Below are 20 T cell receptor beta chains sequenced from a single sample in a study of T and B cells in COVID-19 patients. TRB rearrangements were amplified by multiplex PCR with BIOMED2 TRB-A/B primers. MiXCR was run by TCRdb on the multiplex PCR reads, yielding one entry per CDR3 protein. This sample carries about 14,000 distinct CDR3 sequences, 25% of them seen once, and the ten largest clones take roughly 4%. From blood, about 240-550 ng of genomic DNA served as TRB template. The source material was blood. These receptors were collected from a human donor who had recovered from COVID-19.

By its share, this clonotype is medium-sized (0.01 to 0.1%). This sequence joins TRBV6-5 and TRBJ1-4; 7 nucleotides match TRBD1. Losses at the gene ends were 2 bases for V and 7 bases for J; bases not matched to a gene: 7. The CDR3 totals 15 residues. Germline CDR1 reads MNHEY; CDR2 reads SVGAGI. As DNA, the CDR3 is TGTGCCAGCAGTTACCGACAGGGCAAGAGTGAAAAACTGTTTTTT. Encoded protein: CASSYRQGKSEKLFF.

By proportion, this clonotype is medium-sized (0.01 to 0.1%). The V gene is TRBV19, the J gene TRBJ2-6; D ambiguous. Germline CDR1 reads LNHDA; CDR2 reads SQIVND (reference sequence). CDR3 length equals 12 residues. V lost 6 bases to trimming and J lost 5 bases, with 5 bases between them. The CDR3 reads CASRYRANVLTF. The CDR3 nucleotides are TGTGCCAGTAGATACAGGGCCAACGTCCTGACTTTC. The full variable domain, in which reference TRBV19 and TRBJ2-6 provide the parts outside the CDR3, is DGGITQSPKYLFRKEGQNVTLSCEQNLNHDAMYWYRQDPGQGLRLIYYSQIVNDFQKGDIAEGYSVSREKKESFPLTVTSAQKNPTAFYLCASRYRANVLTFGAGSRLTVL.

This clonotype appeared a few times. The rearrangement uses TRBV12-3 or TRBV12-4 and TRBJ2-3, with unresolved D. V was clipped by 3 bases and J by 3 bases, with 4 bases between them. The CDR3 sequence is 12 residues long. CDR3 in DNA: TGTGCCAGCAGTTTTATGACAGATACGCAGTATTTT. This codes for CASSFMTDTQYF.

The rearrangement uses TRBV12-3 or TRBV12-4 and TRBJ1-5, with D possibly being TRBD1 (5 bases). The CDR3 length is 15 residues. Trimming pared 5 bases from V and 2 bases from J, leaving 13 bases between. The CDR3, as DNA: TGTGCCAGCAGTGGGAGGACATTGGGCAATCAGCCCCAGCATTTT. Translated: CASSGRTLGNQPQHF.

This clonotype is medium-sized. The V and J genes are TRBV5-6 and TRBJ2-3, with D maybe TRBD1 (6 bases). The CDR3 totals 16 residues. CDR1 and CDR2 (germline): SGHDT, YYEEEE. Trimming stripped 4 bases from V and 1 base from J, with 16 bases between. CDR3 DNA: TGTGCCAGCAGCCCATCCCCGGGACAACGCACAGATACGCAGTATTTT. As protein: CASSPSPGQRTDTQYF.

A few counts support this clonotype. The rearrangement links TRBV6-1 to TRBJ2-3; TRBD2 is a possible D gene (5 bases). Trimming took off 8 bases at V and 2 bases at J, with 17 bases between the two ends. CDR3 length equals 15 residues. Germline CDR1 and CDR2: MNHNS and SASEGT. In DNA, the CDR3 is TGTGCCAGCTTGGAGGCTGTAGAAATCACAGATACGCAGTATTTT. It encodes CASLEAVEITDTQYF.

In the case of this clonotype: A much larger clone differs from this one at a single base, so this may be a read error. The rearrangement joins TRBV19 to TRBJ1-5, with TRBD1 matching over 10 bases. Germline loops: CDR1 LNHDA, CDR2 SQIVND (reference sequence). Losses at the gene ends were 2 bases for V and 5 bases for J; bases not matched to a gene: 6. This CDR3 spans 16 amino acids. The CDR3 nucleotides are TGTGCCAGTAGTATAATCGGGACAGGGGCAGATCAGCCCCAGCATTTT. Translating gives CASSIIGTGADQPQHF.

Sample share makes this clonotype medium-sized. The V gene is TRBV19, the J gene TRBJ2-7; D is undetermined. Per the germline V gene, CDR1 is LNHDA and CDR2 is SQIVND (reference sequence). Trimming shortened V by 5 bases and J by 3 bases, and 8 bases separated the two germline ends. The CDR3 runs to 12 residues. The CDR3 is CASSVDGYEQYF. CDR3 DNA sequence: TGTGCCAGTAGTGTGGACGGCTACGAGCAGTACTTC.

This clonotype was observed a few times. A much larger clone differs from this one at a single base, so this may be a read error. The genes are TRBV11-1 and TRBJ2-7; D is ambiguous. Germline CDR1 and CDR2: SGHAT and FQDESV (reference sequence). The CDR3 totals 14 residues. CDR3: CACSAFGNNYEQYF. The CDR3 bases are TGTGCCTGCAGCGCCTTCGGCAACAACTACGAGCAGTACTTC.

This clonotype was detected many times. The V call is TRBV7-6, the J call TRBJ2-5, with 8 bases fitting TRBD1. The ends lost 5 bases at V and 5 bases at J; junction bases unmatched: 4. Germline CDR1 reads SGHVS; CDR2 reads FNYEAQ. This CDR3 spans 13 amino acids. CDR3 sequence reads: CASSPWTGETQYF. CDR3 DNA sequence: TGTGCCAGCAGCCCCTGGACAGGGGAGACCCAGTACTTC.

This clonotype was observed a handful of times. V usage is TRBV5-1 and J usage is TRBJ2-1; D might be TRBD2 (5 bases). The CDR3 is 17 residues long. CDR1 and CDR2 from the germline V gene are SGHRS and YFSETQ. V lost 3 bases, J lost 2 bases, and 18 bases lay in between. The CDR3 reads CASSSVGSAVAYNEQFF. Here the CDR3 DNA reads TGCGCCAGCAGCTCTGTCGGGTCAGCGGTCGCCTACAATGAGCAGTTCTTC. Full variable domain (missing parts from reference TRBV5-1 and TRBJ2-1): KAGVTQTPRYLIKTRGQQVTLSCSPISGHRSVSWYQQTPGQGLQFLFEYFSETQRNKGNFPGRFSGRQFSNSRSEMNVSTLELGDSALYLCASSSVGSAVAYNEQFFGPGTRLTVL.

The genes are TRBV11-1 and TRBJ2-5, with 9 bases matching TRBD1. The DNA end is a closer match to TRBJ2-7, so the J assignment may be wrong. Per germline, CDR1 SGHAT and CDR2 FQDESV (reference sequence). The CDR3 is 14 residues long. The CDR3 protein is CANLDRGASYEQYF. The DNA of the CDR3 is TGTGCCAACCTGGACAGGGGCGCTTCCTACGAGCAGTACTTC.

About this clonotype itself: A read error may account for a junction end that differs from germline. The chain is built from TRBV11-2 and TRBJ2-1; maybe TRBD2 (5 bases). Germline V lookup: CDR1 SGHAT, CDR2 FQNNGV. CDR3 length equals 12 residues. This CDR3 is CASSLGTRVNIF. CDR3 sequence (DNA): TGTGCCAGCAGCTTAGGGACGCGGGTTAACATCTTC.

This clonotype was observed a handful of times. The DNA of the CDR3 is TGTGCCAGCAGCAAGCAGGGACCTACCTTGGGCGAGCAGTACTTC. It specifies CASSKQGPTLGEQYF. The chain recombines TRBV21-1 with TRBJ2-7; the tabulated D call, TRBD2, remains unverified against the DNA. TRBV21-1 is termed a pseudogene. This CDR3 has 15 amino acids.

The J gene is TRBJ2-3, the V gene TRBV25-1; no firm D call. The germline V and J ends were trimmed by 8 bases and 6 bases, with 12 bases remaining between them. Germline CDR1 reads MGHDK; CDR2 reads SYGVNS. There are 12 residues in the CDR3. The chain's CDR3 is CASADQVDTQYF. CDR3 nucleotides: TGTGCCAGCGCTGACCAGGTGGATACGCAGTATTTT.

The chain links TRBV7-2 to TRBJ2-2, with D possibly TRBD1 on 5 matching bases. V was clipped by 3 bases and J by 8 bases, with 16 bases between them. From germline, CDR1 is SGHTA and CDR2 FQGNSA. The CDR3 runs to 15 residues. CDR3 DNA sequence: TGTGCCAGCAGCTTGAGACTGGGGCTTTTTGGGGAGCTGTTTTTT. Translating it yields CASSLRLGLFGELFF.

Turning to this clonotype: Possible read error: a much larger clone is one base away. The chain carries TRBV27 and TRBJ2-6, with D perhaps matching TRBD1 (6 bases). CDR1 MNHEY and CDR2 SMNVEV come from the germline V gene (reference sequence). This CDR3 region has 21 residues. The V gene lost 1 base and the J gene lost 0 bases, with 22 bases spanning the gap. The CDR3 loop is CASSLLPPGQKADSGANVLTF. The CDR3 nucleotides are TGTGCCAGCAGTTTATTACCCCCGGGACAAAAAGCAGACTCTGGGGCCAACGTCCTGACTTTC.

The V call is TRBV25-1, the J call TRBJ2-1, with 7 bases identical to TRBD2. This CDR3 has 16 amino acids. Per germline, CDR1 MGHDK and CDR2 SYGVNS. V dropped 1 base and J dropped 5; count of bases not matched to a gene: 8. The CDR3 loop is CASSESGTIRNNEQFF. Here the CDR3 DNA reads TGTGCCAGCAGTGAATCCGGGACTATACGCAACAATGAGCAGTTCTTC.

This clonotype was found many times. V is TRBV6-5 and J is TRBJ2-1; D is possibly TRBD2 (7 bases). V lost 5 bases to trimming and J lost 2 bases, with 13 bases between them. This CDR3 contains 15 residues. Per the germline V gene, CDR1 is MNHEY and CDR2 is SVGAGI. The CDR3 is CASSGAGAAYNEQFF. The CDR3 nucleotides are TGTGCCAGCAGTGGGGCGGGGGCGGCCTACAATGAGCAGTTCTTC.

Remarks on this clonotype: The junction shows a germline mismatch at one end, possibly a read error. This rearrangement joins TRBV7-2 to TRBJ1-4; 10 bases fit TRBD1. Germline V gene data show CDR1 as SGHTA and CDR2 as FQGNSA. This CDR3 has 13 amino acids. As DNA, the CDR3 is TGTGCCAGCAGCTTGGCCCCCGGGACAGGGGTGCTTTTT. It codes for CASSLAPGTGVLF.